These 16 T cell receptor beta chains came from one sample sequenced in a study of blood T cell repertoires in COVID-19. Produced via immunoSEQ multiplex PCR; TCRdb's table is partial and in-frame only. This table has some 41,000 clones, roughly nine tenths appearing once. The sequenced sample was peripheral blood. All receptors derive from a human donor in a cohort sampled during active COVID-19.

The V call is TRBV6-1, the J call TRBJ1-1, with 7 positions matching TRBD1. Germline CDR1 reads MNHNS; CDR2 reads SASEGT. The CDR3 has 13 residues. Trimming removed 3 bases from V and 5 bases from J; junction bases left unmatched: 3. This CDR3 is CASSETGRTEAFF. For the CDR3, the DNA is TGTGCCAGCAGTGAGACAGGGAGGACTGAAGCTTTCTTT.

This chain connects TRBV19 to TRBJ2-2, with TRBD1 identical over 10 bases. Germline CDR1 LNHDA, CDR2 SQIVND (reference sequence). The trim removed 7 bases at V and 2 bases at J, leaving 7 bases unmatched. The CDR3 has 16 amino acids. CDR3 bases: TGTGCCAGTACCCTTGGGACAGGGGTTAACACCGGGGAGCTGTTTTTT. This gives the protein CASTLGTGVNTGELFF.

The chain joins TRBV6-5 to TRBJ2-7; 12 positions match TRBD1. The germline CDR1 and CDR2 sequences are MNHEY and SVGAGI. V shed 5 bases, J shed 6 bases, and the junction held 8 bases outside the gene matches. The CDR3 is made up of 15 amino acids. CDR3 in DNA: TGTGCCAGCAGTAGGGGCGGGACAGGGGGCTTCGAGCAGTACTTC. Protein: CASSRGGTGGFEQYF.

CDR3 sequence: CASSVDTVGDTQYF. The CDR3 DNA reads TGTGCCAGCAGCGTAGACACAGTTGGAGATACGCAGTATTTT. J is TRBJ2-3 and V is TRBV9; D gene ambiguous. The CDR3 has 14 residues. CDR1 and CDR2 from the germline V gene are SGDLS and YYNGEE. The V gene lost 0 bases and the J gene lost 5 bases, with 10 bases spanning the gap.

The rearrangement joins TRBV18 to TRBJ1-6, with 10 bases aligning to TRBD1. The CDR3 runs 15 residues. V gave up 2 bases and J gave up 9 bases; unmatched junction bases: 4. CDR1 is KGHSH and CDR2 is LQKENI in the germline V gene. The CDR3 loop reads CASSPVGQGVSPLHF. CDR3 DNA sequence: TGTGCCAGCTCACCAGTTGGACAGGGGGTTTCACCCCTCCACTTT.

This chain joins TRBV14 and TRBJ2-7; tentative D call: TRBD1 (5 bases). CDR3 size: 15 residues. Trimming pared 1 base from V and 2 bases from J, leaving 12 bases between. Per germline, CDR1 SGHDN and CDR2 FVKESK. The CDR3 nucleotides read TGTGCCAGCAGCCAAGGTTACAGGCCCCCCTACGAGCAGTACTTC. This sequence encodes CASSQGYRPPYEQYF.

The rearrangement uses TRBV3-1 (or the pseudogene TRBV3-2) and TRBJ2-7; 8 bases match TRBD1. V lost 3 bases, J lost 4 bases, and 2 bases stayed unmatched. This CDR3 has 13 residues. Germline V gene lookup returns CDR1 LGHDT and CDR2 YNNKEL (reference sequence). The CDR3 region is CASSHRDRYEQYF. CDR3 in DNA: TGTGCCAGCAGCCACCGGGACAGGTACGAGCAGTACTTC.

This chain uses TRBV7-8 with TRBJ2-6, with 9 bases lining up with TRBD1. The germline V gene has CDR1 SGHVS and CDR2 FQNEAQ. V was clipped by 5 bases and J by 11 bases; unmatched bases: 13. This CDR3 has 16 residues. DNA of the CDR3: TGTGCCAGCAGCCGCCCCTCCGGGACAGGGAACCACGTCCTGACTTTC. Amino acid sequence: CASSRPSGTGNHVLTF.

V and J are TRBV28 and TRBJ1-4, with 8 bases identical to TRBD1. Germline V gene lookup returns CDR1 MDHEN and CDR2 SYDVKM. With 7 bases clipped from V and 4 bases from J, the junction kept 5 bases outside the gene matches. The CDR3 is 14 amino acids. CDR3 sequence: CASTTGGINEKLFF. The CDR3 DNA is TGTGCCAGCACTACAGGGGGTATTAATGAAAAACTGTTTTTT.

The J gene is TRBJ2-3, the V gene TRBV5-5; 7 nucleotides align to TRBD2. Trimming cost V 3 bases and J 4 bases; bases outside gene matches: 8. Germline CDR1 SGHKS, CDR2 YYEKEE (reference sequence). This CDR3 contains 15 residues. This CDR3 is CASSSRWGRADTQYF. The CDR3 region has the DNA TGTGCCAGCAGCTCGAGGTGGGGGAGGGCAGATACGCAGTATTTT.

The chain joins TRBV6-5 to TRBJ2-5, with a possible D match to TRBD1 (6 bases). Germline CDR1 reads MNHEY; CDR2 reads SVGAGI. V lost 4 bases and J 5 bases, leaving 17 bases between the germline ends. The CDR3 spans 15 residues. As DNA, the CDR3 is TGTGCCAGCAGTTCCCCCAGTGGGGGCAGGGAGACCCAGTACTTC. Protein product: CASSSPSGGRETQYF.

The chain joins TRBV13 to TRBJ1-1; D is perhaps TRBD1 (6 bases). The germline V gene has CDR1 PRHDT and CDR2 FYEKMQ (reference sequence). With 0 bases removed from V and 12 bases from J, the gap between germline ends came to 11 bases. There are 12 residues in the CDR3. The CDR3 protein is CASSLGGHVTFF. The CDR3 bases are TGTGCCAGCAGCTTAGGGGGACATGTGACTTTCTTT.

The chain links TRBV7-8 to TRBJ1-5; D is uncertain. V lost 5 bases and J lost 0, with 11 bases in between. Per germline, CDR1 SGHVS and CDR2 FQNEAQ. The CDR3 covers 15 residues. The CDR3 sequence: CASSPHRDSNQPQHF. The CDR3 bases are TGTGCCAGCAGCCCCCACCGGGATAGCAATCAGCCCCAGCATTTT. Full variable domain (rest looked up from reference TRBV7-8 and TRBJ1-5): GAGVSQSPRYKVAKRGQDVALRCDPISGHVSLFWYQQALGQGPEFLTYFQNEAQLDKSGLPSDRFFAERPEGSVSTLKIQRTQQEDSAVYLCASSPHRDSNQPQHFGDGTRLSIL.

This rearrangement joins TRBV2 to TRBJ2-1, with 10 bases that match TRBD2. CDR1 SNHLY and CDR2 FYNNEI come from the germline V gene. With 6 bases clipped from V and 6 bases from J, the junction kept 14 bases outside the gene matches. The CDR3 spans 17 residues. The CDR3 sequence: CASRPGVTSGAFNEQFF. CDR3 DNA sequence: TGTGCCAGCAGGCCGGGGGTTACTAGCGGGGCTTTCAATGAGCAGTTCTTC.

The chain couples TRBV4-3 to TRBJ2-1, with 12 bases that match TRBD2. After removal of 0 bases from V and 9 bases from J, the junction contained 9 bases not matched to a gene. The CDR3 runs to 17 residues. The germline gives CDR1 LGHNA, CDR2 YSLEER. This CDR3 reads CASSQDPASGGAGEQFF. The CDR3 DNA reads as TGCGCCAGCAGCCAAGATCCCGCTAGCGGGGGGGCCGGTGAGCAGTTCTTC.

This chain connects TRBV5-6 to TRBJ2-7; 7 bases align to TRBD1. The length of the CDR3 is 15 residues. CDR1 and CDR2 from the germline V gene are SGHDT and YYEEEE. J lost 2 bases, V lost 4 bases, and 9 bases had no gene match. The CDR3 spells CASSEGTAITYEQYF. In DNA form, the CDR3 reads TGTGCCAGCAGCGAAGGGACAGCGATTACCTACGAGCAGTACTTC.